This TCR beta chain was documented in a study of T cell repertoires in cytomegalovirus infection. Study summary: Recently identified HLA-C-restricted CMV epitopes were among the peptides used. Based on public TCR beta signatures, there were indications of CMV infection and of a matching HLA type. Study results and limitations: Of the TCR beta families, the public ones yielded a cumulative frequency that identified carriers of CMV plus the relevant HLA. It was HLA-C-restricted CMV-specific TCR beta clonotypes that dominated the response ex vivo.

V was trimmed by 2 bases and J by 0 bases, leaving 11 bases between them. Germline lookup yields CDR1 SGHTA and CDR2 FQGNSA. The CDR3 is 16 residues long. Ten or more counts support this clonotype. As yet, its antigen is unknown. In TCRdb, the reads were re-called with MiXCR into one record per CDR3 protein. Among around 800,000 distinct CDR3 sequences listed, roughly 33% were seen once. This TCR came from a human donor in good health (CMV status not recorded). Some clones in this sample may be carry-over from other donors' samples. The rearrangement uses TRBV7-2 and TRBJ2-1; D gene uncertain. The material sequenced was cultured CD8+ T cells from PBMCs, taken from culture after CMV antigen stimulation. This chain's CDR3 is CASSLKGSYSYNEQFF. In nucleotides, the CDR3 is TGTGCCAGCAGCTTAAAGGGATCCTACTCCTACAATGAGCAGTTCTTC.